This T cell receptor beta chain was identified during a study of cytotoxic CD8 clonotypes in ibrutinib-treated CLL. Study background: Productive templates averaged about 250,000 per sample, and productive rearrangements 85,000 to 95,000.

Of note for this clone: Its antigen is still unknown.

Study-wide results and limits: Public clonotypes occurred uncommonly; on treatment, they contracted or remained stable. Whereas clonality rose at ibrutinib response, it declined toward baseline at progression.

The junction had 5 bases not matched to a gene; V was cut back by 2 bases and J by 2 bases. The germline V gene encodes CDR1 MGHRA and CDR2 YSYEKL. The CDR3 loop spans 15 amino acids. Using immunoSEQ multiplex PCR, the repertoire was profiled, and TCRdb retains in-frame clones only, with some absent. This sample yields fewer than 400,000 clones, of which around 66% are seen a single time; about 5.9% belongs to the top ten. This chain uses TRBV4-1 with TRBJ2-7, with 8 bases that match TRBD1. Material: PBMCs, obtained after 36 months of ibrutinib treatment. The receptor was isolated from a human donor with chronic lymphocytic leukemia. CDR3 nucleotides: TGCGCCAGCAGCCAAAAACAGGGGGGAACCTACGAGCAGTACTTC. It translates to CASSQKQGGTYEQYF.